This TCR beta chain appears in the sequencing data of a study of blood T cell repertoires in COVID-19. Study information: Sites across the United States, Italy and Spain contributed samples from acute and convalescent COVID-19. PBMCs, B-cell-depleted T cells, or T cells were the source of the cDNA or gDNA that made up the material.

V gave up 0 bases and J gave up 1 base; unmatched junction bases: 5. The CDR3 has 16 amino acids. CDR1 is MNHEY and CDR2 is SVGEGT in the germline V gene. As processed by the authors: Amplification with reference gene primers provided the estimates of nucleated cell counts. Only in-frame clones appear in the TCRdb table, and some are missing; sequencing was by immunoSEQ multiplex PCR. V and J calls and clone size follow that table, whereas D and trimming were derived from the DNA. The data contain 240,000 or so clones, about 88% of them singletons. This clone was observed a few times. V usage is TRBV6-2 or TRBV6-3 and J usage is TRBJ1-1; 7 bases fit TRBD1. This receptor was taken from a woman in her 70s with active or convalescent COVID-19. Sequencing input: peripheral blood. Written as DNA, the CDR3 is TGTGCCAGCAGTTACTCTGTGACAGGGACGAACACTGAAGCTTTCTTT. This encodes CASSYSVTGTNTEAFF.